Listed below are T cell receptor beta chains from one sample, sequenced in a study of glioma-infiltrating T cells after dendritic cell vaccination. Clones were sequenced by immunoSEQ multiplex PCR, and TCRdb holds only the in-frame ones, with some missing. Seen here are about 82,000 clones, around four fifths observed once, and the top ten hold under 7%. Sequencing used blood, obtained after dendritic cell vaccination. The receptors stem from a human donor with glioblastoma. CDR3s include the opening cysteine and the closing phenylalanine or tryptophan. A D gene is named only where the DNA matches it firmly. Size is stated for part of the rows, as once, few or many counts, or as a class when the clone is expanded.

CASSDRDSYYGYTF	TGTGCCAGCAGTGACAGGGACAGCTACTATGGCTACACCTTC	TRBV2	TRBJ1-2	-	TRBD1	14
CASSRYSDTAGNTIYF	TGTGCCAGCAGCAGATACTCGGACACGGCTGGAAACACCATATATTTT	TRBV11-3	TRBJ1-3	-	-	16
CASSIKTGLEQDSPLHF	TGTGCCAGTAGTATCAAGACAGGGTTAGAACAAGATTCACCCCTCCACTTT	TRBV19	TRBJ1-6	-	TRBD1	17
CASSPARGAGAYEQYF	TGTGCCAGCAGCCCGGCACGGGGCGCAGGGGCCTACGAGCAGTACTTC	TRBV5-4	TRBJ2-7	-	-	16
CASRQDPYEQYF	TGTGCCAGTAGACAGGACCCCTACGAGCAGTACTTC	TRBV19	TRBJ2-7	-	-	12
CASSLEGGTGRNYGYTF	TGTGCCAGCAGCTTAGAGGGGGGGACAGGACGTAACTATGGCTACACCTTC	TRBV7-2	TRBJ1-2	-	TRBD1	17
CASSENTSGGAGTDTQYF	TGTGCCAGCAGTGAAAACACTAGCGGGGGGGCCGGCACAGATACGCAGTATTTT	TRBV6-1	TRBJ2-3	-	TRBD2	18
CASSLGQGSEAFF	TGTGCCAGCAGTTTAGGGCAGGGCTCTGAAGCTTTCTTT	TRBV27	TRBJ1-1	-	-	13
CASKDGTGNQPQHF	TGTGCCAGCAAGGATGGCACAGGGAATCAGCCCCAGCATTTT	TRBV6-1	TRBJ1-5	-	-	14
CASSGGQGEPPADF	TGTGCCAGCAGCGGGGGACAGGGTGAACCCCCTGCCGACTTC	TRBV9	TRBJ1-2	-	TRBD1	14
CATWDTRSGANVLTF	TGTGCCACCTGGGACACCCGCTCTGGGGCCAACGTCCTGACTTTC	TRBV19	TRBJ2-6	-	-	15
CASSGQGNSPLHF	TGTGCCAGCTCGGGACAGGGAAATTCACCCCTCCACTTT	TRBV18	TRBJ1-6	-	TRBD1	13
CASSQASRLYGYTF	TGCGCCAGCAGCCAAGCGAGCAGACTCTATGGCTACACCTTC	TRBV4-1	TRBJ1-2	-	-	14
CASSIAAGTGGNEQFF	TGTGCCAGTAGTATAGCTGCCGGGACAGGGGGTAATGAGCAGTTCTTC	TRBV19	TRBJ2-1	-	TRBD1	16
CASSSLPGQVSNQPQHF	TGTGCCAGCAGCTCGCTGCCGGGACAGGTTAGCAATCAGCCCCAGCATTTT	TRBV7-8	TRBJ1-5	-	TRBD1	17
CSGIQDHEQYF	TGCAGTGGGATCCAGGATCACGAGCAGTACTTC	TRBV20-1	TRBJ2-7	-	-	11
CASSLSGDEAFF	TGTGCCAGCAGCTTGTCCGGAGATGAAGCTTTCTTT	TRBV7-9	TRBJ1-1	-	-	12
CASRADGGRGYTF	TGTGCCAGCAGAGCGGACGGGGGAAGAGGCTACACCTTC	TRBV6-1	TRBJ1-2	-	-	13
CASSYPGEAYEQYF	TGTGCCAGCAGCTATCCCGGGGAAGCCTACGAGCAGTACTTC	TRBV5-6	TRBJ2-7	-	-	14
CASSFAGGPEDF	TGTGCCAGCAGTTTCGCAGGGGGCCCAGAAGACTTC	TRBV27	TRBJ1-2	few	TRBD1	12
CASTESGERYEQYF	TGCGCCAGCACTGAGAGCGGGGAGAGATACGAGCAGTACTTC	TRBV5-1	TRBJ2-7	-	TRBD2	14
CAISRTSGGSGANVLTF	TGTGCCATCAGTAGGACTAGCGGGGGCTCTGGGGCCAACGTCCTGACTTTC	TRBV10-3	TRBJ2-6	once	TRBD2	17
CSVEDRKYGYTF	TGCAGCGTTGAGGACAGAAAGTATGGCTACACCTTC	TRBV29-1	TRBJ1-2	-	-	12
CASSLLLGGLRRLFF	TGTGCCAGCAGCTTACTTCTCGGCGGCCTGAGGAGACTGTTTTTT	TRBV7-8	TRBJ1-4	-	-	15
CASSYRGWGGVETQYF	TGTGCCAGCAGTTACAGGGGCTGGGGTGGGGTTGAGACCCAGTACTTC	TRBV6-5	TRBJ2-5	-	-	16
CASNTQGMNTEAFF	TGTGCCAGTAACACACAGGGAATGAACACTGAAGCTTTCTTT	TRBV19	TRBJ1-1	-	-	14
CASSYSDWGEEQYF	TGTGCCAGCAGTTACTCGGACTGGGGGGAAGAGCAGTACTTC	TRBV6-6	TRBJ2-5	-	-	14
CASSRLPGTNSPLHF	TGCGCCAGCAGCCGCCTACCGGGGACAAATTCACCCCTCCACTTT	TRBV5-1	TRBJ1-6	few	-	15
CASSVAALVTSNYGYTF	TGTGCCAGCAGCGTGGCAGCGCTTGTGACCTCTAACTATGGCTACACCTTC	TRBV9	TRBJ1-2	-	-	17
CASSLSQDRSSYEQYF	TGCGCCAGCAGCTTGTCTCAAGACAGGAGCTCCTACGAGCAGTACTTC	TRBV5-1	TRBJ2-7	-	-	16
CASSLEEYGYTF	TGTGCCAGCAGCTTGGAGGAGTATGGCTACACCTTC	TRBV4-2	TRBJ1-2	-	-	12
CAWSRLLAGGETQYF	TGTGCCTGGAGCAGGTTACTAGCGGGGGGAGAGACCCAGTACTTC	TRBV30	TRBJ2-5	-	TRBD2	15
CASSLGEGLASGYTF	TGTGCCAGCAGCTTAGGTGAGGGTTTGGCTTCTGGCTACACCTTC	TRBV11-2	TRBJ1-2	-	-	15
CAFNQGISSGNTIYF	TGTGCCTTCAACCAGGGCATTAGCTCTGGAAACACCATATATTTT	TRBV30	TRBJ1-3	-	-	15
CASNPGWGVGGELFF	TGTGCCAGCAACCCGGGCTGGGGGGTTGGCGGGGAGCTGTTTTTT	TRBV5-4	TRBJ2-2	-	-	15
CATGRGNGDQPQHF	TGTGCCACAGGGAGGGGAAATGGGGATCAGCCCCAGCATTTT	TRBV6-5	TRBJ1-5	-	-	14
CASSRPDWTSGGVGEQFF	TGTGCCAGCAGTAGGCCGGATTGGACTAGCGGGGGGGTCGGTGAGCAGTTCTTC	TRBV5-4	TRBJ2-1	-	TRBD2	18
CASSPPGGTNYGYTF	TGTGCCAGCAGCCCCCCAGGGGGGACCAACTATGGCTACACCTTC	TRBV14	TRBJ1-2	few	TRBD1	15
CASSLEPGRSQPQHF	TGTGCCAGCAGCTTGGAACCGGGTAGGTCCCAGCCCCAGCATTTT	TRBV5-4	TRBJ1-5	once	-	15
CASSLSTDTQYF	TGTGCCAGCAGTCTAAGCACAGATACGCAGTATTTT	TRBV9	TRBJ2-3	few	-	12
CASSLDRGPGELFF	TGTGCCAGCAGCTTAGACAGGGGGCCCGGGGAGCTGTTTTTT	TRBV11-1	TRBJ2-2	-	TRBD1	14
CASSSNTYEQYF	TGTGCCAGCTCATCTAATACCTACGAGCAGTACTTC	TRBV6-1	TRBJ2-7	medium-sized	-	12
CASSLDLSAGAKLFF	TGTGCCAGCAGCTTAGATCTTTCAGCAGGGGCAAAACTGTTTTTT	TRBV11-2	TRBJ1-4	-	-	15
CASSPDSANSPLHF	TGTGCCAGCAGCCCAGACAGCGCTAATTCACCCCTCCACTTT	TRBV5-6	TRBJ1-6	-	-	14
CASSQGTEDNSPLHF	TGTGCCAGCAGCCAAGGGACTGAGGATAATTCACCCCTCCACTTT	TRBV4-2	TRBJ1-6	-	-	15
CSVCQGSGETQYF	TGCAGCGTTTGTCAGGGGAGTGGAGAGACCCAGTACTTC	TRBV29-1	TRBJ2-5	-	-	13
CASSQEGLARSEQFF	TGTGCCAGCAGCCAAGAAGGGCTAGCCAGGAGTGAGCAGTTCTTC	TRBV4-2	TRBJ2-1	-	-	15